The rows below give T cell receptor beta chains drawn from one sample of a study of T-cell memory formation after mild COVID-19. MiXCR, applied by TCRdb to the 5' RACE reads, yields one record per CDR3 protein. This sample yields 450,000 or so distinct CDR3 sequences, of which about 20% are seen a single time; roughly 8.4% belongs to the top ten. Sequenced sample: PBMCs or a T cell subset sorted from them (not recorded which). These receptors all come from an adult woman who had mild COVID-19 (a few samples of this study predate the infection). Cell type and time point are not known. Both conserved end residues are part of each CDR3. The order of the fields is V gene, D gene, clone size, J gene, CDR3 protein, CDR3 DNA. A D gene is named only where the DNA matches it firmly. Size is omitted from some rows. Given values are once, few, many or a class for expanded clones.

V gene: TRBV4-3; D gene: .; clone size: few; J gene: TRBJ2-3; CDR3 protein: CASSPRAGPDTQYF; CDR3 DNA: TGCGCCAGCAGCCCGCGGGCGGGCCCAGATACGCAGTATTTT
V gene: TRBV30; D gene: .; clone size: few; J gene: TRBJ1-1; CDR3 protein: CAWSGQANTEAFF; CDR3 DNA: TGTGCCTGGAGCGGTCAGGCGAACACTGAAGCTTTCTTT
V gene: TRBV11-2; D gene: TRBD2; clone size: few; J gene: TRBJ2-1; CDR3 protein: CASRDLAERDEQFF; CDR3 DNA: TGTGCCAGCAGGGACCTAGCGGAGAGGGATGAGCAGTTCTTC
V gene: TRBV15; D gene: .; clone size: few; J gene: TRBJ1-5; CDR3 protein: CATSSSVRGPYNQPQHF; CDR3 DNA: TGTGCCACCAGCAGTTCCGTCAGGGGCCCTTACAATCAGCCCCAGCATTTT
V gene: TRBV7-2; D gene: .; clone size: .; J gene: TRBJ2-1; CDR3 protein: CASSLVAGRRGDEQFF; CDR3 DNA: TGTGCCAGCAGCTTAGTTGCAGGGCGGAGGGGTGATGAGCAGTTCTTC
V gene: TRBV24-1; D gene: .; clone size: few; J gene: TRBJ2-7; CDR3 protein: CATSDPPDGNEQYF; CDR3 DNA: TGTGCCACCAGTGATCCCCCCGACGGGAACGAGCAGTACTTC
V gene: TRBV5-1; D gene: TRBD1; clone size: .; J gene: TRBJ2-1; CDR3 protein: CASSRRDRGLNEQFF; CDR3 DNA: TGCGCCAGCAGCCGCCGGGACAGGGGTTTAAATGAGCAGTTCTTC
V gene: TRBV9; D gene: .; clone size: .; J gene: TRBJ1-2; CDR3 protein: CASSGLQKGRDYGYTF; CDR3 DNA: TGTGCCAGCAGCGGACTTCAGAAGGGACGGGACTATGGCTACACCTTC
V gene: TRBV7-9; D gene: .; clone size: .; J gene: TRBJ1-2; CDR3 protein: CASSLDGLIADDTF; CDR3 DNA: TGTGCCAGCAGCTTAGACGGACTCATAGCGGATGACACCTTC
V gene: TRBV4-3; D gene: .; clone size: .; J gene: TRBJ2-1; CDR3 protein: CASSQEEAHEQFF; CDR3 DNA: TGCGCCAGCAGCCAAGAGGAAGCCCATGAGCAGTTCTTC
V gene: TRBV27; D gene: .; clone size: few; J gene: TRBJ1-6; CDR3 protein: CASSAPSRPLHF; CDR3 DNA: TGTGCCAGCAGCGCCCCGTCTCGACCCCTCCACTTT
V gene: TRBV5-5; D gene: .; clone size: .; J gene: TRBJ2-2; CDR3 protein: CASSFRSSGELFF; CDR3 DNA: TGTGCCAGCAGCTTTAGATCTTCCGGGGAGCTGTTTTTT
V gene: TRBV27; D gene: TRBD1; clone size: few; J gene: TRBJ1-1; CDR3 protein: CASSFGGTVVNTEAFF; CDR3 DNA: TGTGCCAGCAGTTTCGGAGGGACAGTGGTTAACACTGAAGCTTTCTTT
V gene: TRBV10-3; D gene: TRBD2; clone size: .; J gene: TRBJ2-1; CDR3 protein: CAISKTGGDEQFF; CDR3 DNA: TGTGCCATCAGTAAGACTGGGGGGGATGAGCAGTTCTTC
V gene: TRBV20-1; D gene: .; clone size: .; J gene: TRBJ1-1; CDR3 protein: CSARKSGSLRAEAFF; CDR3 DNA: TGCAGTGCTAGAAAAAGTGGCAGCCTTCGGGCTGAAGCTTTCTTT
V gene: TRBV7-9; D gene: .; clone size: few; J gene: TRBJ2-5; CDR3 protein: CASSIPYEGETQYF; CDR3 DNA: TGTGCCAGCAGCATACCCTACGAGGGAGAGACCCAGTACTTC